The 30 T cell receptor beta chains reported below all come from one sample, sequenced in a study of T-cell memory formation after mild COVID-19. From the 5' RACE reads, TCRdb called clonotypes with MiXCR, one entry per CDR3 protein. Of 300,000 to 350,000 distinct CDR3 sequences listed, approximately 19% are singletons. Sequencing was performed on PBMCs or a T cell subset sorted from them (not recorded which). Receptor source: a man younger than 35 who had mild COVID-19 (a few samples of this study predate the infection). Cell type and time point are not known.

The chain carries TRBV6-6 and TRBJ2-7; the match to TRBD2 covers 15 bases. The CDR3 is 18 residues long. J lost 2 bases, V lost 5 bases, and 10 bases had no gene match. Germline CDR1 and CDR2: MNHNY and SVGAGI (reference sequence). The CDR3 DNA is TGTGCCAGCAGTAGCGGACTAGCGGGGGGGATTCCCACCTACGAGCAGTACTTC. Translated, it gives CASSSGLAGGIPTYEQYF.

The chain links TRBV7-6 to TRBJ2-5; the match to TRBD2 covers 15 bases. V was clipped by 4 bases and J by 5 bases; unmatched bases: 5. CDR1 and CDR2 (germline): SGHVS, FNYEAQ. The CDR3 contains 16 residues. For the CDR3, the DNA is TGTGCCAGCAGCTGGACTAGCGGGGGGGCCGTGGAGACCCAGTACTTC. Its protein product is CASSWTSGGAVETQYF.

This clonotype was counted a few times. The rearrangement uses TRBV6-6 and TRBJ1-3, with D unclear. The germline gives CDR1 MNHNY, CDR2 SVGAGI (reference sequence). This CDR3 has 16 residues. Trimming shortened V by 5 bases and J by 0 bases, and 14 bases separated the two germline ends. CDR3 region: CASSPGGLRSGNTIYF. The CDR3, as DNA: TGTGCCAGCAGTCCGGGAGGTTTGCGCTCTGGAAACACCATATATTTT.

This clonotype was counted at least ten times. The genes are TRBV7-9 and TRBJ2-1, with 12 bases matching TRBD2. J was trimmed by 6 bases and V by 5 bases; bases with no gene match: 5. The CDR3 loop spans 15 amino acids. Germline V CDR1 and CDR2: SEHNR, FQNEAQ (reference sequence). The CDR3 is CASSATSGGPNEQFF. The DNA of the CDR3 is TGTGCCAGCAGCGCCACTAGCGGGGGGCCCAATGAGCAGTTCTTC.

This clonotype has only a few counts. The chain has TRBV5-1 and TRBJ2-2; 7 nucleotides match TRBD1. Germline V CDR1 and CDR2: SGHRS, YFSETQ. V dropped 2 bases and J dropped 5; count of bases not matched to a gene: 6. The CDR3 has 15 amino acids. CDR3 in amino acids: CASSLQGSGTGELFF. Written as DNA, the CDR3 is TGCGCCAGCAGCTTACAGGGGAGTGGTACCGGGGAGCTGTTTTTT. Supplemented by reference TRBV5-1 and TRBJ2-2, the full variable domain reads KAGVTQTPRYLIKTRGQQVTLSCSPISGHRSVSWYQQTPGQGLQFLFEYFSETQRNKGNFPGRFSGRQFSNSRSEMNVSTLELGDSALYLCASSLQGSGTGELFFGEGSRLTVL.

This clonotype has only a few counts. This chain uses TRBV20-1 with TRBJ2-1; TRBD2 agrees at 8 bases. The CDR3 spans 12 residues. V lost 3 bases and J lost 9; bases outside the gene matches: 4. Germline V CDR1 and CDR2: DFQATT, SNEGSKA (reference sequence). The DNA of the CDR3 is TGCAGTGCTAGCGGGGGGGCCATTGAGCAGTTCTTC. Residues: CSASGGAIEQFF.

The chain employs TRBV9 and TRBJ2-5; 7 bases align to TRBD1. The CDR3 has 13 amino acids. The ends lost 4 bases at V and 5 bases at J; junction bases unmatched: 5. CDR1 is SGDLS and CDR2 is YYNGEE in the germline V gene. CDR3 DNA: TGTGCCAGCAGCAGGGGGCCGGAGGAGACCCAGTACTTC. It is translated as CASSRGPEETQYF.

The chain employs TRBV7-2 and TRBJ2-5; D gene ambiguous. V lost 1 base and J lost 7, with 13 bases in between. Germline CDR1 reads SGHTA; CDR2 reads FQGNSA. The CDR3 spans 14 residues. CDR3 bases: TGTGCCAGCAGCTTAGACCCGACACCCGGGACCCAGTACTTC. It translates to CASSLDPTPGTQYF.

This clonotype was counted only a few times. The chain combines TRBV5-1 with TRBJ1-2, with no clear D. The CDR3 sequence is 13 residues long. Germline V gene data show CDR1 as SGHRS and CDR2 as YFSETQ. Trimming took 0 bases from V and 8 from J, leaving 11 bases between them. The CDR3 sequence: CASSLEPEEGYTF. The CDR3 bases are TGCGCCAGCAGCTTGGAACCGGAGGAGGGCTACACCTTC.

The V and J genes are TRBV4-1 and TRBJ2-3; 7 bases map to TRBD2. CDR3 length equals 17 residues. The germline V gene has CDR1 MGHRA and CDR2 YSYEKL. V was pared by 0 bases and J by 0 bases, with 6 bases of the junction left unmatched. The CDR3 loop reads CASSQDPRGKSTDTQYF. For the CDR3, the DNA is TGCGCCAGCAGCCAAGATCCGCGGGGGAAGAGCACAGATACGCAGTATTTT.

The chain employs TRBV12-3 or TRBV12-4 and TRBJ1-1; D uncertain. The CDR3 extends over 12 amino acids. The V gene lost 4 bases and the J gene lost 6 bases, with 9 bases spanning the gap. CDR3 protein: CASSSSISEAFF. The CDR3 nucleotides are TGTGCCAGCAGTTCTAGTATATCTGAAGCTTTCTTT.

There are a few counts of this clonotype. The chain carries TRBV18 and TRBJ1-4; D perhaps matches TRBD1 (5 bases). The length of the CDR3 is 16 residues. Deletions cut 3 bases from V and 5 bases from J, with 16 bases between. From germline, CDR1 is KGHSH and CDR2 LQKENI. In nucleotides, the CDR3 is TGTGCCAGCTCACCGAACGAGGGACGGTGGAATGAAAAACTGTTTTTT. Protein: CASSPNEGRWNEKLFF.

The V call is TRBV4-1, the J call TRBJ1-1; weak D call: TRBD1 (6 bases). The germline V gene encodes CDR1 MGHRA and CDR2 YSYEKL. V was trimmed by 0 bases and J by 5 bases, leaving 10 bases between them. The CDR3 is made up of 14 amino acids. The CDR3 bases are TGCGCCAGCAGCCAAGATGTAGGGGGTACTGAAGCTTTCTTT. This encodes CASSQDVGGTEAFF.

This clonotype was seen only a few times. The chain has TRBV7-2 and TRBJ2-2; maybe TRBD2 (6 bases). This CDR3 contains 12 residues. V lost 7 bases to trimming and J lost 8 bases, with 11 bases between them. Germline assignment: CDR1 SGHTA and CDR2 FQGNSA. Written as DNA, the CDR3 is TGTGCCAGCACCCCCGGGGGAGGGGAGCTGTTTTTT. This gives the protein CASTPGGGELFF.

The chain has TRBV6-6 and TRBJ1-5, with 7 bases matching TRBD1. The V segment lost 6 bases and the J segment 9 bases; nucleotides outside the gene matches: 17. CDR1 MNHNY and CDR2 SVGAGI come from the germline V gene (reference sequence). The CDR3 contains 16 residues. The CDR3 nucleotides are TGTGCCAGCAGCCAAGCCGGACAGGCCTCGGGTCGGCCCCAGCATTTT. This codes for CASSQAGQASGRPQHF.

This clonotype was observed a handful of times. The J gene is TRBJ2-7, the V gene TRBV20-1; 7 bases line up with TRBD2. CDR1 is DFQATT and CDR2 is SNEGSKA in the germline V gene (reference sequence). The CDR3 sequence is 13 residues long. The ends lost 1 base at V and 0 bases at J; junction bases unmatched: 0. CDR3 sequence: CSARGDYSYEQYF. For the CDR3, the DNA is TGCAGTGCTAGAGGGGACTACTCCTACGAGCAGTACTTC.

This clonotype was picked up a small number of times. The chain has TRBV28 and TRBJ1-6; 9 nucleotides agree with TRBD1. This CDR3 has 15 amino acids. Trimming took 3 bases from V and 10 from J; bases not matched to a gene: 7. CDR1 MDHEN and CDR2 SYDVKM come from the germline V gene. CDR3 region: CASSLPDRGRSPLHF. CDR3 nucleotides: TGTGCCAGCAGTTTGCCCGACAGGGGGAGGTCACCCCTCCACTTT.

This rearrangement joins TRBV4-1 to TRBJ2-5; TRBD1 is a possible D gene (5 bases). V was cut by 4 bases and J by 5 bases, with 14 bases left in between. CDR3 length equals 14 residues. Per the germline V gene, CDR1 is MGHRA and CDR2 is YSYEKL. CDR3 region: CASSPPGSHETQYF. Written as DNA, the CDR3 is TGCGCCAGCAGCCCCCCAGGGTCGCACGAGACCCAGTACTTC.

The J gene is TRBJ1-5, the V gene TRBV12-3 or TRBV12-4; TRBD1 matches at 9 bases. The CDR3 spans 20 residues. V was clipped by 6 bases and J by 6 bases; unmatched bases: 24. The CDR3 DNA reads as TGTGCCAGCAGCTCTCGCCTGGGCTTTACAGGGGGCGCTTATCGTCAGCCCCAGCATTTT. Translating it yields CASSSRLGFTGGAYRQPQHF.

The V gene is TRBV12-3 or TRBV12-4, the J gene TRBJ2-5; D is ambiguous. The V and J ends lost 7 bases and 5 bases respectively, with 14 bases between them. This CDR3 is 13 amino acids long. The DNA of the CDR3 is TGTGCCAGCATGACGAGCACCGGCGAGACCCAGTACTTC. Protein: CASMTSTGETQYF.

In this sample, this clonotype turned up a few times. V usage is TRBV18 and J usage is TRBJ2-1; 8 nucleotides match TRBD1. V was pared by 3 bases and J by 5 bases, with 0 bases of the junction left unmatched. The CDR3 covers 13 residues. Germline assignment: CDR1 KGHSH and CDR2 LQKENI. CDR3 nucleotides: TGTGCCAGCTCACCGGACAGGGACAATGAGCAGTTCTTC. Its protein product is CASSPDRDNEQFF.

The chain joins TRBV7-2 to TRBJ1-5; D not certain. From germline, CDR1 is SGHTA and CDR2 FQGNSA. This CDR3 has 16 residues. The germline V and J ends were trimmed by 2 bases and 0 bases, with 11 bases remaining between them. The CDR3 DNA sequence: TGTGCCAGCAGCTTATTTGGAGTTGGTAGCAATCAGCCCCAGCATTTT. Its translation: CASSLFGVGSNQPQHF.

In nucleotides, the CDR3 is TGCGCCAGCAGCTTGTTCACAGGCGTGAGCACAGATACGCAGTATTTT. It specifies CASSLFTGVSTDTQYF. The V call is TRBV5-1, the J call TRBJ2-3, with a tentative D call TRBD1 (5 bases). Germline V gene lookup returns CDR1 SGHRS and CDR2 YFSETQ. The CDR3 covers 16 residues. V lost 1 base to trimming and J lost 0 bases, with 12 bases between them.

CDR3 bases: TGTGCCAGCAGTGGGGTTGAGGTTCCCCTCTACGAGCAGTACGTC. This gives the protein CASSGVEVPLYEQYV. The rearrangement joins TRBV28 to TRBJ2-7; D gene ambiguous. V dropped 5 bases and J dropped 3 bases, with 17 bases sitting between them. The V gene's germline CDR1 is MDHEN and CDR2 SYDVKM. There are 15 residues in the CDR3.

This chain joins TRBV20-1 and TRBJ1-6; D is perhaps TRBD1 (5 bases). The CDR3 length is 14 residues. Germline V lookup: CDR1 DFQATT, CDR2 SNEGSKA (reference sequence). V lost 5 bases and J lost 6, with 14 bases in between. The CDR3 sequence is CSASAGGGNSPLHF. CDR3 DNA: TGCAGTGCTTCCGCCGGGGGGGGTAATTCACCCCTCCACTTT.

The chain carries TRBV12-3 or TRBV12-4 and TRBJ1-2; no clear D gene. The CDR3 length is 13 residues. V lost 2 bases and J 0 bases, leaving 4 bases between the germline ends. CDR3 sequence (DNA): TGTGCCAGCAGTTTAAGTCCTAACTATGGCTACACCTTC. It encodes CASSLSPNYGYTF.

This clonotype was seen many times. The chain joins TRBV6-6 to TRBJ1-5, with unresolved D. Trimming took 8 bases from V and 6 from J, leaving 17 bases between them. This CDR3 region has 14 residues. Germline assignment: CDR1 MNHNY and CDR2 SVGAGI (reference sequence). CDR3 sequence reads: CASFEPAEAQPQHF. DNA for the CDR3: TGTGCCAGCTTTGAGCCGGCGGAGGCTCAGCCCCAGCATTTT.

CDR3 sequence reads: CASSTRSSYEQYF. CDR3 coding DNA: TGTGCCAGCTCCACCAGGAGCTCCTACGAGCAGTACTTC. V usage is TRBV18 and J usage is TRBJ2-7; D is uncertain. The length of the CDR3 is 13 residues. V was cut by 6 bases and J by 0 bases, with 9 bases left in between. The germline V gene has CDR1 KGHSH and CDR2 LQKENI.

This clonotype has more than one count but fewer than ten. The chain has TRBV10-3 and TRBJ2-5; maybe TRBD2 (6 bases). The CDR3 is made up of 14 amino acids. Germline values: CDR1 ENHRY, CDR2 SYGVKD. Deletions cut 6 bases from V and 1 base from J, with 12 bases between. CDR3 loop: CAISGTGVQETQYF. In DNA form, the CDR3 reads TGTGCCATCAGCGGTACGGGGGTCCAAGAGACCCAGTACTTC.

This chain links TRBV20-1 with TRBJ1-3; D may be TRBD1 (5 bases). V was trimmed by 5 bases and J by 2 bases, leaving 19 bases between them. Germline CDR1 reads DFQATT; CDR2 reads SNEGSKA (reference sequence). The CDR3 is 16 residues long. The CDR3, as DNA: TGCAGTGCTCGATCGCCGACTCCAGGGCCTGGAAACACCATATATTTT. Encoded protein: CSARSPTPGPGNTIYF.